This T cell receptor beta chain comes out of a study of beta chain features in type 1 diabetes. Overall study findings and caveats: In all four CD4+ subsets, TCRB CDR3 length was significantly, moderately reduced in type 1 diabetes.

The isolated RNA, all of it, was reverse transcribed, so expressed TCRB transcripts were what got sequenced. Sequencing used immunoSEQ multiplex PCR; TCRdb keeps in-frame clones, though not all of them. The table records 150,000 to 200,000 clones, roughly 59% of them present only once. The sample holds one count of this clone. Its specificity is not known. This TCR was recovered from a man aged 25-45 years with type 1 diabetes. Sequencing used naive CD4+ T cells from blood.

The CDR3 sequence is CACSFTQGQGPYEQYF. DNA for the CDR3: TGTGCCTGCTCATTTACCCAGGGACAGGGCCCCTACGAGCAGTACTTC. The chain carries TRBV30 and TRBJ2-7; TRBD1 agrees at 9 bases. The CDR3 contains 16 residues. Germline V gene sequence: CDR1 GTSNPN, CDR2 SVGIG (reference sequence). Trimming cost V 6 bases and J 2 bases; bases outside gene matches: 14.